Following are 20 T cell receptor beta chains from one sample sequenced in a study of beta chain features in type 1 diabetes. The investigators reverse transcribed all of the isolated RNA, so they sequenced expressed TCRB transcripts. Clones were read by immunoSEQ multiplex PCR, and TCRdb kept only the in-frame ones, dropping some. The sample records hundreds of thousands of clones, roughly 30% being singletons. The sequencing sample was made of naive CD4+ T cells from blood. The receptors were gathered from a man between 18 and 29 years old in good health.

The chain joins TRBV7-2 to TRBJ2-7; 9 positions agree with TRBD1. Germline-derived CDR1 and CDR2 are SGHTA and FQGNSA. The CDR3 length is 13 residues. J was trimmed by 5 bases and V by 5 bases; bases with no gene match: 4. For the CDR3, the DNA is TGTGCCAGCAGCATACAGGGGGCCGACGAGCAGTACTTC. This gives the protein CASSIQGADEQYF.

The CDR3 region is CSARTANTEAFF. In DNA form, the CDR3 reads TGCAGCGCCCGGACAGCGAACACTGAAGCTTTCTTT. The rearrangement joins TRBV29-1 to TRBJ1-1; a possible D gene is TRBD1 (6 bases). V dropped 7 bases and J dropped 1 base, with 10 bases sitting between them. Per the germline V gene, CDR1 is SQVTM and CDR2 is ANQGSEA. The CDR3 runs to 12 residues.

V is TRBV28 and J is TRBJ2-5; a possible D gene is TRBD1 (6 bases). The CDR3 sequence is 16 residues long. Per the germline V gene, CDR1 is MDHEN and CDR2 is SYDVKM. The V end was cut by 2 bases, the J end by 2 bases, with 15 bases between. The CDR3, as DNA: TGTGCCAGCAGTTTAAGGTCAGGGGCGCAACAAGAGACCCAGTACTTC. It translates to CASSLRSGAQQETQYF.

In regard to this clone: The same CDR3 arises from other DNA sequences in this sample as well. V is TRBV28 and J is TRBJ2-7, with no clear D. The V and J ends lost 6 bases and 4 bases respectively, with 10 bases between them. The CDR3 has 12 amino acids. Per the germline V gene, CDR1 is MDHEN and CDR2 is SYDVKM. In nucleotides, the CDR3 is TGTGCCAGCAGCTTGGCGACGTACGAGCAGTACTTC. Amino acid sequence: CASSLATYEQYF. The full variable domain, completed using reference TRBV28 and TRBJ2-7, is DVKVTQSSRYLVKRTGEKVFLECVQDMDHENMFWYRQDPGLGLRLIYFSYDVKMKEKGDIPEGYSVSREKKERFSLILESASTNQTSMYLCASSLATYEQYFGPGTRLTVT.

The J gene is TRBJ2-1, the V gene TRBV27, with 8 bases fitting TRBD2. V was clipped by 3 bases and J by 2 bases; unmatched bases: 3. This CDR3 has 15 residues. Germline values: CDR1 MNHEY, CDR2 SMNVEV (reference sequence). The CDR3 nucleotides are TGTGCCAGCAGTTTTACTAGCGGTACCTACAATGAGCAGTTCTTC. Its protein product is CASSFTSGTYNEQFF.

The chain is built from TRBV10-3 and TRBJ1-1; D gene unclear. V dropped 4 bases and J dropped 4 bases, with 10 bases sitting between them. Germline assignment: CDR1 ENHRY and CDR2 SYGVKD. CDR3 length equals 13 residues. The CDR3 is CAISASGGTEAFF. As DNA, the CDR3 is TGTGCCATCAGTGCATCGGGCGGCACTGAAGCTTTCTTT.

The chain combines TRBV28 with TRBJ2-1; 11 bases map to TRBD2. The germline CDR1 and CDR2 sequences are MDHEN and SYDVKM. CDR3 size: 15 residues. The V gene end was trimmed by 1 base and the J gene end by 5 bases; junction bases not matched to a gene: 1. DNA of the CDR3: TGTGCCAGCAGTTTATTAGCGGGAGGGAACAATGAGCAGTTCTTC. Translation gives CASSLLAGGNNEQFF.

The chain has TRBV7-6 and TRBJ2-3; 10 positions match TRBD2. V shed 2 bases, J shed 4 bases, and the junction held 9 bases outside the gene matches. Germline CDR1 and CDR2: SGHVS and FNYEAQ. CDR3 size: 17 residues. The CDR3 sequence is CASSLLRSGRASDTQYF. The DNA of the CDR3 is TGTGCCAGCAGCTTACTTAGGAGCGGGAGGGCCTCAGATACGCAGTATTTT. The variable domain in full, completed from reference TRBV7-6 and TRBJ2-3, reads GAGVSQSPRYKVTKRGQDVALRCDPISGHVSLYWYRQALGQGPEFLTYFNYEAQQDKSGLPNDRFSAERPEGSISTLTIQRTEQRDSAMYRCASSLLRSGRASDTQYFGPGTRLTVL.

Comments on this clone: Different DNA sequences within this sample yield the same CDR3. J is TRBJ2-5 and V is TRBV9, with TRBD2 as a possible D gene (5 bases). The CDR3 has 14 amino acids. The germline V and J ends were trimmed by 0 bases and 0 bases, with 6 bases remaining between them. The germline V gene encodes CDR1 SGDLS and CDR2 YYNGEE. CDR3 DNA: TGTGCCAGCAGCGTAGGAGGGTACCAAGAGACCCAGTACTTC. It encodes CASSVGGYQETQYF.

The chain uses TRBV2 and TRBJ2-5; D not certain. CDR1 SNHLY and CDR2 FYNNEI come from the germline V gene. Trimming stripped 8 bases from V and 4 bases from J, with 14 bases between. CDR3 length: 13 residues. The chain's CDR3 is CASAGREVETQYF. The DNA of the CDR3 is TGTGCCAGCGCCGGGCGCGAGGTAGAGACCCAGTACTTC. Together with reference TRBV2 and TRBJ2-5, the CDR3 gives the full variable domain: EPEVTQTPSHQVTQMGQEVILRCVPISNHLYFYWYRQILGQKVEFLVSFYNNEISEKSEIFDDQFSVERPDGSNFTLKIRSTKLEDSAMYFCASAGREVETQYFGPGTRLLVL.

The chain uses TRBV7-9 and TRBJ2-3; 10 positions match TRBD2. Trimming at V came to 1 base and at J to 6 bases, leaving 4 bases not matched to a gene. Looked up from germline, CDR1 is SEHNR and CDR2 is FQNEAQ (reference sequence). CDR3 length: 15 amino acids. The DNA for the CDR3 is TGTGCCAGCAGCTTAGAGGGACTAGCGTACGATACGCAGTATTTT. It yields the protein CASSLEGLAYDTQYF.

The chain employs TRBV7-3 and TRBJ2-5, with D possibly being TRBD1 or TRBD2 (5 bases each). Trimming pared 5 bases from V and 5 bases from J, leaving 15 bases between. This CDR3 contains 14 residues. Germline-derived CDR1 and CDR2 are SGHTA and FQGTGA. CDR3 nucleotides: TGTGCCAGCAGCCGAGAGGGCGCAGGGGAGACCCAGTACTTC. It specifies CASSREGAGETQYF.

This clone came up a few times. This rearrangement joins TRBV7-2 to TRBJ2-7; 9 bases map to TRBD2. The CDR3 extends over 14 amino acids. V lost 9 bases and J lost 3; bases outside the gene matches: 9. In germline, CDR1 is SGHTA, CDR2 FQGNSA. This CDR3 reads CASRSSGVRYEQYF. CDR3 DNA: TGTGCCAGTCGGTCTAGCGGGGTCCGCTACGAGCAGTACTTC. Full variable domain (remainder filled in from reference TRBV7-2 and TRBJ2-7): GAGVSQSPSNKVTEKGKDVELRCDPISGHTALYWYRQSLGQGLEFLIYFQGNSAPDKSGLPSDRFSAERTGGSVSTLTIQRTQQEDSAVYLCASRSSGVRYEQYFGPGTRLTVT.

V and J are TRBV7-9 and TRBJ2-3, with D perhaps matching TRBD1 (6 bases). This CDR3 has 13 amino acids. The V end was cut by 5 bases, the J end by 5 bases, with 11 bases between. Germline lookup yields CDR1 SEHNR and CDR2 FQNEAQ (reference sequence). CDR3 residues: CASSIHREDTQYF. The CDR3 nucleotides read TGTGCCAGCAGCATTCACAGGGAAGATACGCAGTATTTT.

The gene calls are TRBV30 and TRBJ2-2; 10 nucleotides match TRBD2. The CDR3 is 15 amino acids. Germline V gene data show CDR1 as GTSNPN and CDR2 as SVGIG (reference sequence). The junction had 5 bases not matched to a gene; V was cut back by 2 bases and J by 5 bases. CDR3 nucleotides: TGTGCCTGGAGTAGGCTAGCGGGAGAAACCGGGGAGCTGTTTTTT. Protein: CAWSRLAGETGELFF.

Remarks on this clone: Other DNA sequences of this sample code for an identical CDR3. V gene TRBV15 combines with J gene TRBJ2-5; D gene uncertain. The germline CDR1 and CDR2 sequences are LNHNV and YYDKDF (reference sequence). V was shortened by 0 bases and J by 3 bases, with 2 bases between the two germline ends. The CDR3 extends over 12 amino acids. The CDR3 DNA reads TGTGCCACCAGCAGAGATAAAGAGACCCAGTACTTC. Translated, it gives CATSRDKETQYF.

This clone has only a few counts. The chain links TRBV29-1 to TRBJ2-7, with unresolved D. This CDR3 region has 12 residues. Germline-derived CDR1 and CDR2 are SQVTM and ANQGSEA. Trimming removed 5 bases from V and 1 base from J, with 9 bases in between. CDR3 DNA: TGCAGCGTTCTCCTCCCTTCCTACGAGCAGTACTTC. Protein product: CSVLLPSYEQYF.

This clone was counted between two and nine times. The rearrangement uses TRBV7-9 and TRBJ1-2; D perhaps matches TRBD1 (5 bases). V lost 5 bases and J 4 bases, leaving 14 bases between the germline ends. Germline values: CDR1 SEHNR, CDR2 FQNEAQ (reference sequence). CDR3 length: 14 residues. CDR3 residues: CASSRGANPYGYTF. For the CDR3, the DNA is TGTGCCAGCAGCCGAGGGGCAAATCCCTATGGCTACACCTTC.

This clone was observed a few times. The chain has TRBV30 and TRBJ2-1; D gene uncertain. The CDR3 consists of 12 residues. V lost 0 bases, J lost 8 bases, and 8 bases lay in between. Germline lookup yields CDR1 GTSNPN and CDR2 SVGIG (reference sequence). The DNA of the CDR3 is TGTGCCTGGAGTGTAGGGTCCGATGAGCAGTTCTTC. It is translated as CAWSVGSDEQFF.

V and J are TRBV15 and TRBJ1-5; 9 bases line up with TRBD1. This CDR3 is built from 17 residues. The junction had 9 bases not matched to a gene; V was cut back by 5 bases and J by 1 base. Germline CDR1 and CDR2: LNHNV and YYDKDF (reference sequence). This CDR3 reads CATSGTPGQGSNQPQHF. The DNA of the CDR3 is TGTGCCACCAGCGGTACACCGGGACAGGGAAGCAATCAGCCCCAGCATTTT.